The TCR beta chain under discussion was sequenced for a study of Ad26.COV2.S vaccination and SARS-CoV-2 variants. Study at large: Each vaccinee took Ad26.COV2.S intramuscularly, once or twice 56 days apart.

Clones were read by immunoSEQ multiplex PCR, and TCRdb kept only the in-frame ones, dropping some. The repertoire includes 440,000 or so clones, 90% of them detected once, and approximately 4.3% sits in the top ten. This sample's treatment: 15 to 20 received Ad26.COV2.S at low or high dose, single or two shots; about 5 received placebo; per-sample allocation not given. Repertoires come from day 63 after the first vaccine or placebo injection. In Boston, an adult donor aged 18-55 years took part. V was shortened by 3 bases and J by 0 bases, with 6 bases between the two germline ends. The V gene's germline CDR1 is MNHEY and CDR2 SMNVEV (reference sequence). This CDR3 region has 13 residues.

The rearrangement uses TRBV27 and TRBJ2-7; D is unresolved. The receptor comes from a person between 18 and 65 years old who received the Ad26.COV2.S COVID-19 vaccine or a placebo. The material sequenced was peripheral blood, taken in a trial of Ad26.COV2.S vaccine versus placebo. In DNA, the CDR3 is TGTGCCAGCAGTTTCCTCTCCTCCTACGAGCAGTACTTC. Protein product: CASSFLSSYEQYF.